This T cell receptor beta chain was sequenced in a study of radiation and T cells in renal cell carcinoma. This CDR3 contains 15 residues. Sequencing was performed with immunoSEQ multiplex PCR; in TCRdb, only in-frame clones are kept and a portion is missing. The profile shows 140,000 to 150,000 clones, less than 90% of them singletons. This sample's time point: blood 4 weeks post-SBRT, at nephrectomy. Specified treatment: 15 Gy SBRT to primary tumor, nephrectomy 4 weeks later. This renal cell carcinoma was of the clear cell type. The sequence came from a woman aged 50 to 60 with renal cell carcinoma. Sequenced here: blood, sampled from a patient whose treatment included radiotherapy and nephrectomy. V is TRBV21-1 and J is TRBJ1-5. TRBV21-1 has pseudogene status. The CDR3 bases are TGTGCCAGAGCGGGGACGGCAACTAGCAATCAGCCCCAGCATTTT. Its translation: CARAGTATSNQPQHF.